The next 18 T cell receptor beta chains were all read from a single sample in a study of cytomegalovirus exposure and HLA in healthy donors. PCR primers comprised 60 Vbeta and 13 Jbeta primers. Using immunoSEQ multiplex PCR, the repertoire was profiled, and TCRdb retains in-frame clones only, with some absent. The data contain 75,000 to 95,000 clones, about 78% of them singletons. Sequencing input: PBMCs. The receptors were gathered from a man aged 45-65 years in good health and CMV-seronegative.

CDR3 in DNA: TGCGCCAGCAGCCCTCAGGGTGGTCAGCCCCAGCATTTT. Translated: CASSPQGGQPQHF. V is TRBV4-1 and J is TRBJ1-5, with D maybe TRBD1 (5 bases). The CDR3 runs 13 residues. V lost 4 bases and J 6 bases, leaving 10 bases between the germline ends. The V gene's germline CDR1 is MGHRA and CDR2 YSYEKL.

The chain combines TRBV21-1 with TRBJ2-2; the DNA was not used to check the table's D call, TRBD2. TRBV21-1 is deemed a pseudogene. The CDR3 runs 12 residues. The CDR3 bases are TGTGCCAGCAGCATAGACACCGGGGAGCTGTTTTTT. Protein: CASSIDTGELFF.

V and J are TRBV7-8 and TRBJ2-1; no clear D. The CDR3 runs to 16 residues. Germline V gene data show CDR1 as SGHVS and CDR2 as FQNEAQ. V lost 5 bases and J lost 0, with 14 bases in between. The CDR3 nucleotides read TGTGCCAGCAGCCTCTCACTATATAGCTCCTACAATGAGCAGTTCTTC. This encodes CASSLSLYSSYNEQFF.

The chain carries TRBV10-2 and TRBJ1-1; 7 positions agree with TRBD1. The ends lost 1 base at V and 2 bases at J; junction bases unmatched: 4. The CDR3 extends over 15 amino acids. Germline V gene sequence: CDR1 WSHSY, CDR2 SAAADI. CDR3 protein: CASSEWDSTNTEAFF. The CDR3 DNA follows: TGCGCCAGCAGTGAGTGGGACAGTACCAACACTGAAGCTTTCTTT.

The count of this clone is one. This chain links TRBV9 with TRBJ1-6; unclear D gene. Trimming cost V 4 bases and J 4 bases, with 9 bases left between them. This CDR3 spans 14 amino acids. Per germline, CDR1 SGDLS and CDR2 YYNGEE. Here the CDR3 DNA reads TGTGCCAGCAGCCCGCGGGCATATAATTCACCCCTCCACTTT. Translated: CASSPRAYNSPLHF.

The J gene is TRBJ2-2, the V gene TRBV13; D remains ambiguous. This CDR3 contains 17 residues. Germline values: CDR1 PRHDT, CDR2 FYEKMQ (reference sequence). Trimming removed 5 bases at V and 1 base at J, with 17 bases between. CDR3 amino acids: CASSHRVKYQNTGELFF. The CDR3 DNA reads as TGTGCCAGCAGCCACCGGGTGAAGTACCAGAACACCGGGGAGCTGTTTTTT.

Written as DNA, the CDR3 is TGTGCCAGCTCCCGGGACAAGGGCGATTCACCCCTCCACTTT. Translating it yields CASSRDKGDSPLHF. The chain uses TRBV18 and TRBJ1-6; tentatively, D is TRBD1 (6 bases). Germline CDR1 and CDR2: KGHSH and LQKENI. The CDR3 loop spans 14 amino acids. Trimming took off 6 bases at V and 8 bases at J, with 14 bases between the two ends.

The chain is built from TRBV13 and TRBJ2-3; 7 bases agree with TRBD2. In germline, CDR1 is PRHDT, CDR2 FYEKMQ (reference sequence). Trimming cost V 0 bases and J 6 bases; bases outside gene matches: 9. The length of the CDR3 is 16 residues. The CDR3 coding sequence is TGTGCCAGCAGCTTAGGAGCTAGCGGTGGCGGCGATACGCAGTATTTT. Encoded protein: CASSLGASGGGDTQYF.

This chain uses TRBV4-1 with TRBJ2-1; D perhaps matches TRBD2 (6 bases). V lost 1 base, J lost 0 bases, and 16 bases lay in between. Germline V gene sequence: CDR1 MGHRA, CDR2 YSYEKL. The length of the CDR3 is 18 residues. In DNA form, the CDR3 reads TGCGCCAGCAGCCAAGGTCACCGGGACTCGAGCTCCTACAATGAGCAGTTCTTC. It translates to CASSQGHRDSSSYNEQFF.

The genes are TRBV7-2 and TRBJ1-2, with D hard to call. V lost 5 bases and J lost 3, with 19 bases in between. From germline, CDR1 is SGHTA and CDR2 FQGNSA. The CDR3 is 16 amino acids. DNA for the CDR3: TGTGCCAGCAGCCCGGCGGGGAGTCGAGCTGACTATGGCTACACCTTC. Its protein is CASSPAGSRADYGYTF.

The chain is built from TRBV9 and TRBJ2-5; D ambiguous. The CDR3 runs 15 residues. Germline CDR1 and CDR2: SGDLS and YYNGEE. Trimming took 0 bases from V and 5 from J, leaving 14 bases between them. CDR3 bases: TGTGCCAGCAGCGTAGATGGCGGCCTGAGGGAGACCCAGTACTTC. Encoded protein: CASSVDGGLRETQYF.

This clone was observed a handful of times. The chain combines TRBV5-1 with TRBJ2-5, with a possible D match to TRBD1 (6 bases). Germline values: CDR1 SGHRS, CDR2 YFSETQ. This CDR3 comprises 15 residues. V lost 1 base, J lost 5 bases, and 15 bases lay in between. CDR3 bases: TGCGCCAGCAGCTTGAACCCAGGGGTACGGGAGACCCAGTACTTC. Amino acid sequence: CASSLNPGVRETQYF.

The chain joins TRBV6-1 to TRBJ2-5; TRBD1 aligns across 9 bases. TRBJ2-7 explains the end of the DNA better; the J call may be wrong. The CDR3 spans 15 residues. Germline lookup yields CDR1 MNHNS and CDR2 SASEGT. The DNA for the CDR3 is TGTGCCAGCAGTTGGGACAGGGAGAGCTCCTACGAGCAGTACTTC. The encoded protein is CASSWDRESSYEQYF.

This clone has only a few counts. This chain connects TRBV5-1 to TRBJ1-2, with TRBD1 identical over 8 bases. Germline CDR1 SGHRS, CDR2 YFSETQ. V lost 1 base, J lost 8 bases, and 4 bases stayed unmatched. This CDR3 spans 13 amino acids. The CDR3 DNA sequence: TGCGCCAGCAGCTTGTCAGGGGGCGACGGCTACACCTTC. Protein: CASSLSGGDGYTF.

The V and J genes are TRBV5-1 and TRBJ2-5, with 11 nucleotides matching TRBD2. J gave up 2 bases and V 0 bases, and 6 bases lay outside the gene matches. This CDR3 has 17 residues. The germline CDR1 and CDR2 sequences are SGHRS and YFSETQ. CDR3 region: CASSLAGRLAGQETQYF. CDR3 DNA sequence: TGCGCCAGCAGCTTGGCCGGGAGACTAGCGGGGCAAGAGACCCAGTACTTC.

This clone was seen a handful of times. The rearrangement links TRBV11-2 to TRBJ2-1, with 13 nucleotides matching TRBD2. After removal of 5 bases from V and 2 bases from J, the junction contained 0 bases not matched to a gene. The length of the CDR3 is 15 residues. Germline CDR1 SGHAT, CDR2 FQNNGV. The CDR3 DNA follows: TGTGCCAGCAGCACTAGCGGGGGGGCCTACAATGAGCAGTTCTTC. Translating gives CASSTSGGAYNEQFF.

This chain links TRBV5-6 with TRBJ1-1, with no clear D. V lost 1 base and J lost 5, with 6 bases in between. The CDR3 is 12 residues long. Germline V CDR1 and CDR2: SGHDT, YYEEEE. The CDR3 DNA sequence: TGTGCCAGCAGCTTGATCGGGACTGAAGCTTTCTTT. Its protein product is CASSLIGTEAFF.

This clone was seen just once. The CDR3 DNA follows: TGTGCCAGCACCCTAGGGACAGGCTCTCATACGCAGTATTTT. The encoded protein is CASTLGTGSHTQYF. The rearrangement links TRBV6-1 to TRBJ2-3, with 8 positions matching TRBD1. Germline assignment: CDR1 MNHNS and CDR2 SASEGT. The CDR3 consists of 14 residues. The V and J ends lost 7 bases and 7 bases, in that order; junction bases with no gene match: 10.